The 4 T cell receptor beta chains reported below all come from one sample, sequenced in a study of control samples from healthy donors and cancer patients (dated by TCRdb to the early 2020s). Library preparation employed the immunoSEQ multiplex PCR assay. TCRdb provides this immuneACCESS table in a form limited to in-frame rearrangements. Some clones are lacking; in checked studies, under half of them reflect an unresolved V gene, and why the rest are absent is not known. For this sample there are around 120,000 clones; roughly 84% appear just once. The leading ten clones occupy over 6.5% of the sample. Sequences were obtained from blood. The receptors were gathered from a man in his forties in good health.

This chain joins TRBV15 and TRBJ2-3; D is perhaps TRBD1 or TRBD2 (6 bases each). Germline values: CDR1 LNHNV, CDR2 YYDKDF (reference sequence). The V and J ends lost 4 bases and 4 bases respectively, with 18 bases between them. This CDR3 comprises 16 residues. The DNA for the CDR3 is TGTGCCACCAGCAACGGGGGCGTACCGGGAGCAGATACGCAGTATTTT. Translating it yields CATSNGGVPGADTQYF. Full variable domain (missing parts from reference TRBV15 and TRBJ2-3): DAMVIQNPRYQVTQFGKPVTLSCSQTLNHNVMYWYQQKSSQAPKLLFHYYDKDFNNEADTPDNFQSRRPNTSFCFLDIRSPGLGDTAMYLCATSNGGVPGADTQYFGPGTRLTVL.

V gene TRBV4-2 combines with J gene TRBJ1-2, with 11 nucleotides matching TRBD1. The CDR3 consists of 16 residues. Germline V gives CDR1 LGHNA, CDR2 YNFKEQ. Losses at the gene ends were 2 bases for V and 5 bases for J; bases not matched to a gene: 7. The CDR3 spells CASSQTLGQGVYGYTF. The DNA of the CDR3 is TGTGCCAGCAGCCAAACTTTGGGACAGGGGGTTTATGGCTACACCTTC.

The chain employs TRBV19 and TRBJ2-3, with 8 positions matching TRBD2. Germline-derived CDR1 and CDR2 are LNHDA and SQIVND (reference sequence). V was clipped by 4 bases and J by 4 bases; unmatched bases: 13. The CDR3 is made up of 17 amino acids. The CDR3 DNA follows: TGTGCCAGTAGTACCCCGGGCGGGGGGACCAGGGCAGATACGCAGTATTTT. Translating it yields CASSTPGGGTRADTQYF.

This clone was observed a single time. This chain links TRBV6-1 with TRBJ1-6, with D hard to call. V lost 3 bases and J lost 5, with 8 bases in between. The germline V gene has CDR1 MNHNS and CDR2 SASEGT. The CDR3 runs 14 residues. DNA for the CDR3: TGTGCCAGCAGTGATGGGCAGGATAATTCACCCCTCCACTTT. Translation: CASSDGQDNSPLHF.